What follows are 27 T cell receptor beta chains derived from one specimen sequenced in a study of Tregs in tolerant kidney transplant recipients. Related graft donors supplied nonmyeloablative bone marrow transplants, and mixed chimerism was transient. The protocol was immunoSEQ multiplex PCR, while the TCRdb copy is restricted to in-frame clones and leaves out a portion. This listing includes tens of thousands of clones. The specimen comprised CD4+ T cells from blood (PBMCs), sampled 24 months after the transplant. All receptors derive from a human patient who received a combined kidney and bone marrow transplant. The graft donor may be the source of some T cells.

In the case of this clone: From the germline J gene comes the end of the CDR3, since the read stops 3 residues before it. V is TRBV29-1 and J is TRBJ2-3; 10 bases align to TRBD1. V shed 1 base, J shed 4 bases, and the junction held 14 bases outside the gene matches. The CDR3 length is 18 residues. Germline V gives CDR1 SQVTM, CDR2 ANQGSEA. The part of the CDR3 DNA that was read is TGCAGCGTTGAAGGCGATCAGACTCCGGGACAGGGGCCAGATACG. As protein: CSVEGDQTPGQGPDT. From start to end, the CDR3 is CSVEGDQTPGQGPDTQYF.

A word on this clone: The read terminates 3 residues before the CDR3 end, so the remaining end is supplied by the germline J gene. J is TRBJ2-1 and V is TRBV19, with 9 bases fitting TRBD2. CDR1 and CDR2 from the germline V gene are LNHDA and SQIVND (reference sequence). The CDR3 contains 16 residues. J gave up 2 bases and V 4 bases, and 6 bases lay outside the gene matches. The CDR3 DNA, read in part, is TGTGCCAGTAGTAAAACCAGCGGGAGGCCCTACAATGAG. This sequence encodes CASSKTSGRPYNE. The complete CDR3 sequence is CASSKTSGRPYNEQFF.

In the case of this clone: The read terminates 3 residues ahead of where the CDR3 ends, so the germline J gene completes it. This rearrangement joins TRBV7-9 to TRBJ2-7; 11 nucleotides line up with TRBD2. Trimming at V came to 4 bases and at J to 1 base, leaving 3 bases not matched to a gene. The CDR3 runs to 15 residues. Germline lookup yields CDR1 SEHNR and CDR2 FQNEAQ (reference sequence). The DNA read from the CDR3 is TGTGCCAGCAGCTCTGGGACTAGCGGTTCCTACGAG. Its protein is CASSSGTSGSYE. The complete CDR3 sequence is CASSSGTSGSYEQYF.

With respect to this clone: The CDR3 end lies 3 residues beyond the end of the read and is filled in from the germline J gene. This rearrangement joins TRBV7-3 to TRBJ2-3, with TRBD2 identical over 7 bases. CDR1 is SGHTA and CDR2 is FQGTGA in the germline V gene. This CDR3 spans 14 amino acids. Trimming cost V 3 bases and J 0 bases; bases outside gene matches: 0. The CDR3 DNA, read in part, is TGTGCCAGCAGCTTTAGCGGGAGCACAGATACG. Its translation is CASSFSGSTDT. The full CDR3 is CASSFSGSTDTQYF.

With respect to this clone: The sequenced fragment ends 3 residues before the CDR3 boundary, so the rest is inferred from the germline J gene. V is TRBV20-1 and J is TRBJ2-2; 10 nucleotides line up with TRBD2. V lost 7 bases and J lost 1; bases outside the gene matches: 0. Per germline, CDR1 DFQATT and CDR2 SNEGSKA (reference sequence). The CDR3 totals 13 residues. The sequenced part of the CDR3 DNA is TGCAGTGGGACTAGCGGGAACACCGGGGAG. Translated: CSGTSGNTGE. In full, the CDR3 reads CSGTSGNTGELFF.

Comments on this clone: The sequence runs out 3 residues before the end of the CDR3; the remainder is reconstructed from the germline J gene. The genes are TRBV2 and TRBJ1-5; 7 nucleotides agree with TRBD1. V lost 4 bases, J lost 6 bases, and 6 bases stayed unmatched. Germline CDR1 and CDR2: SNHLY and FYNNEI. The CDR3 is made up of 14 amino acids. CDR3 bases read: TGTGCCAGCAGTGCGGCAGGGGGTGCTCAGCCC. Its translation: CASSAAGGAQP. The entire CDR3 protein reads CASSAAGGAQPQHF.

As to this clone: The CDR3 end is not reached by the read, which stops 3 residues before it; the germline J gene fills it in. The chain joins TRBV20-1 to TRBJ1-4, with a tentative D call TRBD1 (5 bases). The CDR3 covers 15 residues. CDR1 and CDR2 from the germline V gene are DFQATT and SNEGSKA (reference sequence). V was cut by 0 bases and J by 5 bases, with 13 bases left in between. CDR3: CSARDSRVSNEKLFF. The covered CDR3 bases are TGCAGTGCTAGAGATAGCAGGGTATCGAATGAAAAA.

With respect to this clone: The CDR3 end lies 3 residues beyond the end of the read and is filled in from the germline J gene. The genes are TRBV7-8 and TRBJ2-2, with 13 nucleotides matching TRBD2. Germline CDR1 and CDR2: SGHVS and FQNEAQ. This CDR3 has 16 amino acids. V was pared by 0 bases and J by 5 bases, with 0 bases of the junction left unmatched. Partial CDR3 DNA: TGTGCCAGCAGCTTAGCGGGACTAGCGGGAACCGGGGAG. Translating it yields CASSLAGLAGTGE. The full-length CDR3 reads as CASSLAGLAGTGELFF.

The CDR3 spells CAWSALEQTGKNIQYF. CDR3 DNA, as far as it was read: TGTGCCTGGAGTGCATTAGAGCAGACAGGCAAAAACATT. This chain joins TRBV30 and TRBJ2-4; tentatively, D is TRBD1 (6 bases). Sequencing ends 3 residues short of the CDR3 end; the germline J gene provides the rest. The CDR3 consists of 16 residues. Trimming stripped 1 base from V and 3 bases from J, with 16 bases between. Per germline, CDR1 GTSNPN and CDR2 SVGIG (reference sequence).

A note on this clone: Coverage ceases 3 residues before the CDR3 finishes, and the germline J gene fills in the end. The V and J genes are TRBV6-1 and TRBJ2-7, with 9 bases aligning to TRBD1. The junction had 7 bases not matched to a gene; V was cut back by 4 bases and J by 6 bases. This CDR3 has 14 amino acids. Germline V gives CDR1 MNHNS, CDR2 SASEGT. CDR3 bases read: TGTGCCAGCAGTGCCCGGGACAGGGTGACCGAG. This encodes CASSARDRVTE. The full CDR3 protein is CASSARDRVTEQYF.

As concerns this clone: The CDR3 goes on 3 residues after the read ends, and that part is filled in from the germline J gene. The V call is TRBV7-8, the J call TRBJ1-2; 7 nucleotides line up with TRBD1. The CDR3 contains 15 residues. Germline V CDR1 and CDR2: SGHVS, FQNEAQ. V was clipped by 5 bases and J by 4 bases; unmatched bases: 10. CDR3 region: CASSADRTESYGYTF. The CDR3 bases that were read are TGTGCCAGCAGCGCGGACAGGACTGAATCCTATGGC.

Points on this clone: The read ends 3 residues early relative to the CDR3; the germline J gene fills the gap. The chain has TRBV19 and TRBJ2-2; D is undetermined. Per the germline V gene, CDR1 is LNHDA and CDR2 is SQIVND (reference sequence). The CDR3 is made up of 13 amino acids. V dropped 6 bases and J dropped 0 bases, with 5 bases sitting between them. The CDR3 loop is CASSGSNTGELFF. The sequenced CDR3 bases are TGTGCCAGTAGCGGGTCGAACACCGGGGAG.

As to this clone: Read sequence stops 3 residues before the CDR3 end, and the germline J gene provides the missing end. The chain has TRBV20-1 and TRBJ2-7; maybe TRBD2 (6 bases). The CDR3 spans 15 residues. V lost 5 bases, J lost 0 bases, and 17 bases lay in between. The germline CDR1 and CDR2 sequences are DFQATT and SNEGSKA (reference sequence). The CDR3 is CSARKWGVSSYEQYF. Incomplete CDR3 DNA: TGCAGTGCTCGTAAGTGGGGGGTCAGCTCCTACGAG.

About this clone itself: Read sequence stops 3 residues before the CDR3 end, and the germline J gene provides the missing end. The chain links TRBV7-6 to TRBJ2-2, with D possibly TRBD1 on 5 matching bases. V was pared by 3 bases and J by 2 bases, with 13 bases between. There are 16 residues in the CDR3. CDR1 is SGHVS and CDR2 is FNYEAQ in the germline V gene. The sequenced part of the CDR3 DNA is TGTGCCAGCAGCTTGGACCACACAGGAAACACCGGGGAG. Amino acids: CASSLDHTGNTGE. From start to end, the CDR3 is CASSLDHTGNTGELFF.

Worth noting for this clone: The read halts 3 residues ahead of the CDR3 end, with the missing end drawn from the germline J gene. The V call is TRBV30, the J call TRBJ2-7; TRBD1 agrees at 12 bases. V trimming: 5 bases; J trimming: 4 bases; junction bases outside the gene matches: 3. The CDR3 consists of 13 residues. The germline CDR1 and CDR2 sequences are GTSNPN and SVGIG (reference sequence). CDR3 protein: CAWEGQGAYEQYF. The CDR3 DNA, read in part, is TGTGCCTGGGAGGGACAGGGGGCGTACGAG.

On this clone itself: The read terminates 3 residues before the CDR3 end, so the remaining end is supplied by the germline J gene. The chain combines TRBV5-5 with TRBJ2-3, with 9 bases identical to TRBD1. There are 14 residues in the CDR3. The germline V gene has CDR1 SGHKS and CDR2 YYEKEE (reference sequence). CDR3 in amino acids: CASSSRDRAPAQYF. CDR3 bases read: TGTGCCAGCAGCTCCCGGGACAGGGCCCCCGCG.

Comments on this clone: Read coverage stops 3 residues before the CDR3 terminus; the germline J gene supplies the remainder. The V and J genes are TRBV18 and TRBJ2-7; D is possibly TRBD1 (5 bases). V was cut by 1 base and J by 2 bases, with 6 bases left in between. The V gene's germline CDR1 is KGHSH and CDR2 LQKENI. This CDR3 spans 13 amino acids. CDR3 protein: CASSPQGPYEQYF. CDR3 bases read: TGTGCCAGCTCACCACAGGGGCCCTACGAG.

Turning to this clone: Read data end 3 residues before the CDR3 end; the end is taken from the germline J gene. The chain uses TRBV29-1 and TRBJ2-2; TRBD1 agrees at 8 bases. V gave up 7 bases and J gave up 2 bases; unmatched junction bases: 3. Germline V gives CDR1 SQVTM, CDR2 ANQGSEA. The CDR3 is made up of 13 amino acids. CDR3 loop: CSAGQGNTGELFF. The covered CDR3 bases are TGCAGCGCCGGACAGGGCAACACCGGGGAG.

Details on this clone: The read gets to within 3 residues of the CDR3 end, and the germline J gene fills in the rest. This rearrangement joins TRBV2 to TRBJ1-5, with D hard to call. The V gene lost 4 bases and the J gene lost 5 bases, with 6 bases spanning the gap. The CDR3 has 12 residues. In germline, CDR1 is SNHLY, CDR2 FYNNEI. The part of the CDR3 DNA that was read is TGTGCCAGCAGTGGTATGTATCAGCCC. It yields the protein CASSGMYQP. The entire CDR3 reads CASSGMYQPQHF.

With respect to this clone: Mismatch with germline at one junction end may stem from a read error. The CDR3 goes on 3 residues after the read ends, and that part is filled in from the germline J gene. The rearrangement links TRBV18 to TRBJ1-4; TRBD1 might be the D (6 bases). CDR1 KGHSH and CDR2 LQKENI come from the germline V gene. This CDR3 has 17 residues. CDR3 DNA, as far as it was read: TGTGCTAGCTCACCATTAATCTCGACAGGCTCTAATGAAAAA. The encoded protein is CASSPLISTGSNEK. The complete CDR3 sequence is CASSPLISTGSNEKLFF. The entire variable domain, with the rest obtained from reference TRBV18 and TRBJ1-4, is as follows: NAGVMQNPRHLVRRRGQEARLRCSPMKGHSHVYWYRQLPEEGLKFMVYLQKENIIDESGMPKERFSAEFPKEGPSILRIQQVVRGDSAAYFCASSPLISTGSNEKLFFGSGTQLSVL.

The sequenced CDR3 bases are TGCAGTGCTAGAGACTGGACTAGCGGGAGCGCTGGAGATACG. It translates to CSARDWTSGSAGDT. The whole CDR3 sequence is CSARDWTSGSAGDTQYF. The V call is TRBV20-1, the J call TRBJ2-3; TRBD2 matches at 13 bases. The CDR3 goes on 3 residues after the read ends, and that part is filled in from the germline J gene. CDR1 and CDR2 from the germline V gene are DFQATT and SNEGSKA (reference sequence). The CDR3 is made up of 17 amino acids. Germline trimming cut 0 bases from V and 5 bases from J; bases unmatched to any gene: 8.

Details on this clone: The CDR3 extends 3 residues past the end of the read, so its final part is completed from the germline J gene. V and J are TRBV6-2 or TRBV6-3 and TRBJ2-2; D is possibly TRBD1 (5 bases). This CDR3 has 14 amino acids. Germline CDR1 and CDR2: MNHEY and SVGEGT. The V gene lost 7 bases and the J gene lost 2 bases, with 11 bases spanning the gap. The CDR3: CASNKGLNTGELFF. The DNA read from the CDR3 is TGTGCCAGCAACAAGGGGTTAAACACCGGGGAG.

Turning to this clone: The read ends 3 residues shy of where the CDR3 ends; the end is completed using the germline J gene. The V and J genes are TRBV6-2 or TRBV6-3 and TRBJ2-7; 8 bases line up with TRBD1. The trim removed 5 bases at V and 1 base at J, leaving 10 bases unmatched. The germline V gene has CDR1 MNHEY and CDR2 SVGEGT. The CDR3 covers 16 residues. CDR3 in amino acids: CASSLSRRQGSYEQYF. The CDR3 bases that were read are TGTGCCAGCAGTCTATCCCGGCGACAGGGGTCCTACGAG.

In the case of this clone: The read stops 3 residues short of the end of the CDR3; the missing end is completed from the germline J gene. This rearrangement joins TRBV20-1 to TRBJ1-5; D unresolved. Germline V lookup: CDR1 DFQATT, CDR2 SNEGSKA (reference sequence). Trimming cost V 0 bases and J 5 bases, with 11 bases left between them. The CDR3 consists of 14 residues. CDR3 in amino acids: CSARDPVRDQPQHF. The sequenced CDR3 bases are TGCAGTGCTAGAGACCCCGTGAGGGATCAGCCC.

On this clone: The read stops 3 residues short of the end of the CDR3; the missing end is completed from the germline J gene. V usage is TRBV20-1 and J usage is TRBJ2-7, with 10 bases identical to TRBD2. V gave up 3 bases and J gave up 6 bases; unmatched junction bases: 8. This CDR3 region has 14 residues. In germline, CDR1 is DFQATT, CDR2 SNEGSKA (reference sequence). The covered CDR3 bases are TGCAGTGCTAGCCTAGCGGGAGTCAAAGGCGAG. Residues: CSASLAGVKGE. The whole CDR3 protein reads CSASLAGVKGEQYF.

About this clone itself: The sequence runs out 3 residues before the end of the CDR3; the remainder is reconstructed from the germline J gene. The V call is TRBV7-6, the J call TRBJ2-7; no firm D call. V was trimmed by 5 bases and J by 0 bases, leaving 14 bases between them. The CDR3 sequence is 15 residues long. Germline V gene lookup returns CDR1 SGHVS and CDR2 FNYEAQ. CDR3 sequence reads: CASSPRAVSSYEQYF. The CDR3 bases that were read are TGTGCCAGCAGCCCGCGTGCTGTGAGCTCCTACGAG.

With respect to this clone: The read finishes 3 residues shy of the CDR3 end, and the germline J gene is used to complete it. V gene TRBV7-2 combines with J gene TRBJ2-3, with 8 bases fitting TRBD2. Looked up from germline, CDR1 is SGHTA and CDR2 is FQGNSA. There are 14 residues in the CDR3. With V trimmed by 5 bases and J by 2 bases, 3 bases remained unmatched. This CDR3 is CASSRLALTDTQYF. The sequenced part of the CDR3 DNA is TGTGCCAGCAGCCGACTAGCGCTCACAGATACG.